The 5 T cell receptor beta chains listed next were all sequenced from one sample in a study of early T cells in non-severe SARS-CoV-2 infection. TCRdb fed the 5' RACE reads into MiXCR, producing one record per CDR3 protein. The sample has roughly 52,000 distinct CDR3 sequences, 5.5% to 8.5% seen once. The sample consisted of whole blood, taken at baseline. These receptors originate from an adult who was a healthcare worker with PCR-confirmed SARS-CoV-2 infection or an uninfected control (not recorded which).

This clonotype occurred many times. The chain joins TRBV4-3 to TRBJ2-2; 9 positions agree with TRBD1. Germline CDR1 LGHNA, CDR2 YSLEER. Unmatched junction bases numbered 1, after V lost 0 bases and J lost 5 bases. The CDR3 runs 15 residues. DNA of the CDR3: TGCGCCAGCAGCCAAGAACAGGGGGCGACCGGGGAGCTGTTTTTT. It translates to CASSQEQGATGELFF.

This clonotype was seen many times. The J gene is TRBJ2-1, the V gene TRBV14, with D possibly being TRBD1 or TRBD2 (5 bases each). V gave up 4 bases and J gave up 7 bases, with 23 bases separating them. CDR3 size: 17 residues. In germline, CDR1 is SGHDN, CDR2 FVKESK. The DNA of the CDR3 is TGTGCCAGCAGCCCGAGATACAGGCTAGAGGGGCTAAATGAGCAGTTCTTC. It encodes CASSPRYRLEGLNEQFF.

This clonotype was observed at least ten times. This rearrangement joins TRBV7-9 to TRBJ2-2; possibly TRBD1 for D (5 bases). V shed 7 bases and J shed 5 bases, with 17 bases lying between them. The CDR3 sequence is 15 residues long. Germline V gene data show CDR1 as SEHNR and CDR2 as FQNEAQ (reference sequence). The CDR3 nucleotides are TGTGCCAGCACTGACGTGGCAGGGCAAACCGGGGAGCTGTTTTTT. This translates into CASTDVAGQTGELFF.

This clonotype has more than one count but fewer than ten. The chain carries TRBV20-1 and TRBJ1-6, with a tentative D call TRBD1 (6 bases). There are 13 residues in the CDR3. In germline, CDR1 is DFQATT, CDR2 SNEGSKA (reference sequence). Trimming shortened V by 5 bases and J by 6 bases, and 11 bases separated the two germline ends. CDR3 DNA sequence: TGCAGTGCTTACAGGGATCTTAATTCACCCCTCCACTTT. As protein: CSAYRDLNSPLHF.

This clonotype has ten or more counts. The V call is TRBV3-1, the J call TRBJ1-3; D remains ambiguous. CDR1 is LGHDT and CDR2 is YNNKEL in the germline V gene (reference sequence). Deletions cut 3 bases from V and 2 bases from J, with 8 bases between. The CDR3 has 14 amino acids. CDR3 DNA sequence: TGTGCCAGCAGCCACTACGGGGCTGGAAACACCATATATTTT. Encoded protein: CASSHYGAGNTIYF.